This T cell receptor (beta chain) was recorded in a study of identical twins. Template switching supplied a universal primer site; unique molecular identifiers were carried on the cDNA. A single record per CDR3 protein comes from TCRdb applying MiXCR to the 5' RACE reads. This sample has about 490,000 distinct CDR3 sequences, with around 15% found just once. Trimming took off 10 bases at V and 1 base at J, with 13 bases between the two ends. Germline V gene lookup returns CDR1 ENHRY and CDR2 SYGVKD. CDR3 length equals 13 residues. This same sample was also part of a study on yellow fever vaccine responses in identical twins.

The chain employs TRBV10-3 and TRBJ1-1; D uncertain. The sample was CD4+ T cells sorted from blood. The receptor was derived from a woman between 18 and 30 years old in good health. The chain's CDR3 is CATSRESNTEAFF. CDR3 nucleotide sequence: TGTGCCACCTCCCGGGAGTCGAACACTGAAGCTTTCTTT.